The next 2 T cell receptor beta chains were all read from a single sample in a study of T cell responses to AZD1222 COVID-19 vaccine. Assay used: immunoSEQ multiplex PCR; TCRdb lists only in-frame clones, some missing. The sample yields about 150,000 clones, 80% to 95% seen once. The material sequenced was peripheral blood, taken 28 days after the second AZD1222 dose. These TCRs come from an adult who received the AZD1222 COVID-19 vaccine.

This rearrangement joins TRBV2 to TRBJ1-2, with D possibly matching TRBD1 (6 bases). Trimming cost V 3 bases and J 0 bases, with 11 bases left between them. Germline lookup yields CDR1 SNHLY and CDR2 FYNNEI. This CDR3 region has 15 residues. CDR3 residues: CASSDRGRANYGYTF. Written as DNA, the CDR3 is TGTGCCAGCAGTGATAGGGGGAGGGCTAACTATGGCTACACCTTC.

The CDR3 loop is CASSSRQGWNSPLHF. For the CDR3, the DNA is TGTGCCAGCTCATCGAGACAGGGGTGGAATTCACCCCTCCACTTT. The chain carries TRBV18 and TRBJ1-6; 8 nucleotides match TRBD1. Per germline, CDR1 KGHSH and CDR2 LQKENI. The trim removed 5 bases at V and 7 bases at J, leaving 7 bases unmatched. CDR3 length equals 15 residues.